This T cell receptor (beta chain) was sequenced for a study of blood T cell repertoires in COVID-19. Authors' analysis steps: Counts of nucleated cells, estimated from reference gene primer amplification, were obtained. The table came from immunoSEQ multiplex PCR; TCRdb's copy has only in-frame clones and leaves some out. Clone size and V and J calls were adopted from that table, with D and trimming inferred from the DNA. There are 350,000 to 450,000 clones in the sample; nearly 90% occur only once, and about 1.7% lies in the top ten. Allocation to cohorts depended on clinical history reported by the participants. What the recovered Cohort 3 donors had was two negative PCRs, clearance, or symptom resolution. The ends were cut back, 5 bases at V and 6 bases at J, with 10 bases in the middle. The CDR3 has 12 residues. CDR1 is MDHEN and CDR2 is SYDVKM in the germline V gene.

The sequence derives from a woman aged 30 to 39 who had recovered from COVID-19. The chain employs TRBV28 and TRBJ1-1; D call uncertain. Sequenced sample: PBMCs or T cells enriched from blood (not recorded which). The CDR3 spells CASSLSGAEAFF. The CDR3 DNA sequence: TGTGCCAGCAGTCTTTCGGGAGCTGAAGCTTTCTTT.